This record covers a single T cell receptor beta chain. What it binds is not known. This sample is part of a study of shared clonotypes between healthy human individuals. About the study: Donors were two women and a few men aged 18 to 49. Per donor, three plates held CD4 naive cells, three held CD4 memory, two held CD8 naive and one held CD8 memory. Findings of the study overall: When naive CD4 clonotypes were compared across a few donors, about 4.8% were shared.

Data came from immunoSEQ multiplex PCR; TCRdb stores just in-frame clones and leaves some out. This table has 2 million to 3 million clones, roughly 93% appearing once. The donor cohort consisted entirely of Caucasian adults residing in Nashville, Tennessee. The CDR3 runs 17 residues. V lost 6 bases and J lost 0, with 19 bases in between. Germline assignment: CDR1 SGHRS and CDR2 YFSETQ. Material for sequencing was naive CD4+ T cells from PBMCs. Subset here: CD45RA+ positively selected. This clonotype originated in a man between 18 and 35 years old in good health. Some clones in this sample may be carry-over from other donors' samples. The chain joins TRBV5-1 to TRBJ2-1, with D perhaps being TRBD1 or TRBD2 (5 bases each). CDR3 in amino acids: CASTGPPGGNSYNEQFF. For the CDR3, the DNA is TGCGCCAGCACCGGCCCGCCTGGGGGAAACTCCTACAATGAGCAGTTCTTC.